Presented here are 29 T cell receptor beta chains from one specimen sequenced in a study of PD-L1 blockade in urothelial cancer. Time point of the sample: peripheral blood 6 weeks after treatment start. Generated by immunoSEQ multiplex PCR, the TCRdb table keeps only in-frame clones and is missing some. The table records approximately 40,000 clones, 80% to 90% of them present only once. This specimen consisted of PBMCs, obtained around atezolizumab (anti-PD-L1) treatment. These TCRs come from a man between 60 and 70 years old with urothelial cancer.

V and J are TRBV4-1 and TRBJ1-3; no reliable D call. V gave up 4 bases and J gave up 0 bases, with 16 bases separating them. The CDR3 contains 17 residues. Germline values: CDR1 MGHRA, CDR2 YSYEKL. As DNA, the CDR3 is TGCGCCAGCAGCCTCACGAGCACGGGAAACTCTGGAAACACCATATATTTT. It specifies CASSLTSTGNSGNTIYF.

This clone occurred once. The chain's CDR3 is CASSLAGGPGEQYF. DNA of the CDR3: TGTGCCAGCAGCTTAGCGGGAGGGCCTGGGGAGCAGTACTTC. The chain uses TRBV7-9 and TRBJ2-7, with 7 bases fitting TRBD2. V dropped 0 bases and J dropped 7; count of bases not matched to a gene: 6. The germline V gene has CDR1 SEHNR and CDR2 FQNEAQ (reference sequence). This CDR3 region has 14 residues.

J is TRBJ1-1 and V is TRBV18, with D perhaps matching TRBD1 (5 bases). Per germline, CDR1 KGHSH and CDR2 LQKENI. The V end lost 0 bases, the J end lost 8 bases, and 7 bases lay between the germline ends. The CDR3 is 12 residues long. In DNA, the CDR3 is TGTGCCAGCTCACCACCGGGGGGAGAAGCTTTCTTT. Protein: CASSPPGGEAFF.

This chain uses TRBV19 with TRBJ1-1; D is undetermined. CDR3 length: 13 residues. The V and J ends lost 7 bases and 1 base respectively, with 10 bases between them. Germline-derived CDR1 and CDR2 are LNHDA and SQIVND (reference sequence). The CDR3 sequence is CASTPRGNTEAFF. The CDR3 nucleotides read TGTGCCAGTACCCCGCGGGGGAACACTGAAGCTTTCTTT.

Written as DNA, the CDR3 is TGTGCCAGCTCACCTTCGAGGCGGGGGGGCCGAAATAACGAGACCCAGTACTTC. Protein product: CASSPSRRGGRNNETQYF. The V call is TRBV18, the J call TRBJ2-5; 9 bases align to TRBD2. The ends lost 3 bases at V and 5 bases at J; junction bases unmatched: 16. The CDR3 loop spans 18 amino acids. The germline V gene encodes CDR1 KGHSH and CDR2 LQKENI.

This chain joins TRBV19 and TRBJ2-5; TRBD1 aligns across 9 bases. This CDR3 comprises 15 residues. V trimming: 3 bases; J trimming: 2 bases; junction bases outside the gene matches: 4. Germline-derived CDR1 and CDR2 are LNHDA and SQIVND (reference sequence). The chain's CDR3 is CASSMDRGEQETQYF. The CDR3 DNA follows: TGTGCCAGTAGTATGGACAGGGGTGAGCAAGAGACCCAGTACTTC.

The genes are TRBV29-1 and TRBJ1-4, with TRBD1 identical over 9 bases. This CDR3 is 15 amino acids long. After removal of 1 base from V and 10 bases from J, the junction contained 10 bases not matched to a gene. Per the germline V gene, CDR1 is SQVTM and CDR2 is ANQGSEA. The CDR3 DNA reads as TGCAGCGTTGAAGCCGAGGGACAGGGATTCGGAAAACTGTTTTTT. Its protein is CSVEAEGQGFGKLFF.

The J gene is TRBJ1-1, the V gene TRBV5-4; 7 bases fit TRBD1. V dropped 4 bases and J dropped 1; count of bases not matched to a gene: 4. The germline V gene has CDR1 SGHNT and CDR2 YYREEE (reference sequence). The CDR3 totals 14 residues. The CDR3 loop is CASSPTGRNTEAFF. As DNA, the CDR3 is TGTGCCAGCAGCCCGACAGGGAGGAACACTGAAGCTTTCTTT.

The rearrangement uses TRBV19 and TRBJ2-2, with D uncertain. The V gene's germline CDR1 is LNHDA and CDR2 SQIVND (reference sequence). Trimming took 1 base from V and 5 from J, leaving 5 bases between them. The CDR3 spans 13 residues. The CDR3 sequence: CASSIVLTGELFF. In DNA form, the CDR3 reads TGTGCCAGTAGTATAGTACTTACCGGGGAGCTGTTTTTT.

The chain couples TRBV2 to TRBJ2-5; D is unclear. The DNA end favors TRBJ2-7, so the J call may be wrong. This CDR3 has 11 residues. Germline V gene data show CDR1 as SNHLY and CDR2 as FYNNEI. CDR3 in DNA: TGTGCCAGCAGTGAGGGCCGCGAGCAGTACTTC. Protein product: CASSEGREQYF.

The V call is TRBV30, the J call TRBJ1-5, with D possibly matching TRBD1 (6 bases). The CDR3 length is 13 residues. Looked up from germline, CDR1 is GTSNPN and CDR2 is SVGIG (reference sequence). Trimming removed 1 base at V and 7 bases at J, with 11 bases between. The CDR3 sequence is CAWSEQGRQPQHF. CDR3 in DNA: TGTGCCTGGAGTGAACAGGGACGGCAGCCCCAGCATTTT.

This rearrangement joins TRBV6-5 to TRBJ1-1; weak D call: TRBD1 (5 bases). The CDR3 runs to 16 residues. V dropped 2 bases and J dropped 4 bases, with 17 bases sitting between them. Germline-derived CDR1 and CDR2 are MNHEY and SVGAGI. The CDR3 is CASSYGSPGLSTEAFF. The CDR3, as DNA: TGTGCCAGCAGTTACGGGTCGCCGGGACTGAGCACTGAAGCTTTCTTT.

V and J are TRBV5-6 and TRBJ1-2; 7 bases align to TRBD1. This CDR3 contains 15 residues. Germline loops: CDR1 SGHDT, CDR2 YYEEEE. The V gene end was trimmed by 3 bases and the J gene end by 3 bases; junction bases not matched to a gene: 8. The CDR3 DNA reads TGTGCCAGCAGCTCGGTCTACCAGGGGGACTATGGCTACACCTTC. Residues: CASSSVYQGDYGYTF.

In this sample, this clone turned up once. The chain has TRBV7-9 and TRBJ2-4; a possible D gene is TRBD2 (6 bases). Trimming shortened V by 1 base and J by 1 base, and 20 bases separated the two germline ends. Germline values: CDR1 SEHNR, CDR2 FQNEAQ (reference sequence). CDR3 length equals 19 residues. As DNA, the CDR3 is TGTGCCAGCAGCTTAGAATCACCGGGACTCTCTAGGGCCAAAAACATTCAGTACTTC. Its translation: CASSLESPGLSRAKNIQYF. Full variable domain (outside the CDR3, taken from reference TRBV7-9 and TRBJ2-4): DTGVSQNPRHKITKRGQNVTFRCDPISEHNRLYWYRQTLGQGPEFLTYFQNEAQLEKSRLLSDRFSAERPKGSFSTLEIQRTEQGDSAMYLCASSLESPGLSRAKNIQYFGAGTRLSVL.

This clone was detected many times. This rearrangement joins TRBV7-9 to TRBJ1-1, with TRBD1 matching over 7 bases. This CDR3 contains 14 residues. Germline loops: CDR1 SEHNR, CDR2 FQNEAQ (reference sequence). Germline trimming cut 5 bases from V and 0 bases from J; bases unmatched to any gene: 3. The CDR3 is CASSRTGMNTEAFF. DNA for the CDR3: TGTGCCAGCAGCAGGACAGGTATGAACACTGAAGCTTTCTTT.

The rearrangement joins TRBV7-9 to TRBJ2-7; 11 bases are shared with TRBD2. Germline V gives CDR1 SEHNR, CDR2 FQNEAQ (reference sequence). This CDR3 is 16 amino acids long. The J segment lost 0 bases and the V segment lost 0 bases, leaving 1 base of the junction unmatched. The CDR3 region is CASSLAGTSGSYEQYF. The CDR3 coding sequence is TGTGCCAGCAGCTTAGCCGGGACTAGCGGCTCCTACGAGCAGTACTTC.

The J gene is TRBJ2-4, the V gene TRBV27; 9 bases agree with TRBD2. V lost 7 bases to trimming and J lost 0 bases; unmatched junction nucleotides: 7. In germline, CDR1 is MNHEY, CDR2 SMNVEV (reference sequence). CDR3 length equals 16 residues. The CDR3 DNA sequence: TGTGCCAGCATGGGGCTAGCGGGACCAGCCAAAAACATTCAGTACTTC. Translating gives CASMGLAGPAKNIQYF.

J is TRBJ1-1 and V is TRBV5-1; 11 bases agree with TRBD1. The CDR3 covers 17 residues. CDR1 and CDR2 from the germline V gene are SGHRS and YFSETQ. J lost 1 base, V lost 3 bases, and 8 bases had no gene match. Here the CDR3 reads CASSSGQGVPSNTEAFF. The CDR3 DNA reads TGCGCCAGCAGCTCGGGACAGGGGGTACCTTCGAACACTGAAGCTTTCTTT. Full variable domain (missing parts from reference TRBV5-1 and TRBJ1-1): KAGVTQTPRYLIKTRGQQVTLSCSPISGHRSVSWYQQTPGQGLQFLFEYFSETQRNKGNFPGRFSGRQFSNSRSEMNVSTLELGDSALYLCASSSGQGVPSNTEAFFGQGTRLTVV.

The chain recombines TRBV5-1 with TRBJ2-7; D perhaps matches TRBD1 (6 bases). The length of the CDR3 is 14 residues. Trimming took off 4 bases at V and 2 bases at J, with 13 bases between the two ends. Germline V gene data show CDR1 as SGHRS and CDR2 as YFSETQ. The DNA for the CDR3 is TGCGCCAGCAGCCCGGGGACACTCACCTACGAGCAGTACTTC. It specifies CASSPGTLTYEQYF.

This clone was seen just once. The chain combines TRBV9 with TRBJ1-1; D might be TRBD1 (6 bases). Deletions cut 4 bases from V and 1 base from J, with 11 bases between. Looked up from germline, CDR1 is SGDLS and CDR2 is YYNGEE. The CDR3 spans 14 residues. The CDR3 loop is CASSLSQGNTEAFF. CDR3 DNA sequence: TGTGCCAGCAGCTTATCACAGGGGAACACTGAAGCTTTCTTT.

The rearrangement uses TRBV6-6 and TRBJ2-7; D possibly corresponds to TRBD1 (6 bases). Trimming cost V 4 bases and J 2 bases, with 9 bases left between them. Germline assignment: CDR1 MNHNY and CDR2 SVGAGI (reference sequence). The CDR3 has 13 amino acids. The CDR3 is CASSSPGAYEQYF. The DNA of the CDR3 is TGTGCCAGCAGTTCCCCAGGGGCCTACGAGCAGTACTTC.

This chain connects TRBV7-2 to TRBJ2-7; D is perhaps TRBD2 (5 bases). V was trimmed by 10 bases and J by 0 bases, leaving 13 bases between them. This CDR3 region has 13 residues. Germline V CDR1 and CDR2: SGHTA, FQGNSA. The CDR3 DNA is TGTGCCACCCTCCGGGGAAGCTCCTACGAGCAGTACTTC. Amino acids: CATLRGSSYEQYF.

The rearrangement uses TRBV28 and TRBJ1-6; 7 bases align to TRBD1. The CDR3 length is 15 residues. V lost 3 bases to trimming and J lost 7 bases; unmatched junction nucleotides: 6. Looked up from germline, CDR1 is MDHEN and CDR2 is SYDVKM. The CDR3 region has the DNA TGTGCCAGCAGTTTCGGGACAGCCGGGAATTCACCCCTCCACTTT. It specifies CASSFGTAGNSPLHF.

This chain connects TRBV6-5 to TRBJ2-7, with D maybe TRBD1 (6 bases). Germline CDR1 MNHEY, CDR2 SVGAGI. CDR3 length equals 14 residues. V lost 2 bases, J lost 3 bases, and 11 bases lay in between. The CDR3 sequence is CASSYVGRGYEQYF. Here the CDR3 DNA reads TGTGCCAGCAGTTACGTGGGCAGGGGCTACGAGCAGTACTTC.

This chain links TRBV4-3 with TRBJ2-3; the D gene is possibly TRBD1 (5 bases). Trimming took 0 bases from V and 1 from J, leaving 5 bases between them. Per germline, CDR1 LGHNA and CDR2 YSLEER. CDR3 size: 14 residues. The CDR3 protein is CASSQEGGTDTQYF. For the CDR3, the DNA is TGCGCCAGCAGCCAAGAAGGGGGCACAGATACGCAGTATTTT.

Comment on this clone: The junction departs from the called germline gene at one end, perhaps through a read error. This sequence joins TRBV4-1 and TRBJ2-1; D unclear. The CDR3 runs to 12 residues. CDR1 is MGHRA and CDR2 is YSYEKL in the germline V gene. In DNA, the CDR3 is TGCGCCAGCAGCCAAGATCTGGCCGTTAATATCTTC. As protein: CASSQDLAVNIF.

The chain recombines TRBV7-2 with TRBJ1-5, with TRBD1 identical over 7 bases. CDR1 and CDR2 (germline): SGHTA, FQGNSA. This CDR3 contains 17 residues. V lost 5 bases to trimming and J lost 0 bases; unmatched junction nucleotides: 10. The CDR3: CASSRMGTANSNQPQHF. The DNA for the CDR3 is TGTGCCAGCAGCCGAATGGGGACAGCGAATAGCAATCAGCCCCAGCATTTT.

This sequence joins TRBV6-5 and TRBJ1-1; 7 nucleotides align to TRBD1. The CDR3 totals 15 residues. CDR1 is MNHEY, CDR2 SVGAGI, per germline. V was clipped by 4 bases and J by 0 bases; unmatched bases: 5. The CDR3 DNA sequence: TGTGCCAGCAGTTTTACGGGACAGTTGAACACTGAAGCTTTCTTT. It encodes CASSFTGQLNTEAFF.

The chain has TRBV5-1 and TRBJ2-7, with D perhaps TRBD1 (6 bases). Germline-derived CDR1 and CDR2 are SGHRS and YFSETQ. The V gene lost 3 bases and the J gene lost 7 bases, with 17 bases spanning the gap. The CDR3 has 14 amino acids. The CDR3 DNA sequence: TGCGCCAGCAGCTACCGGCAGGGGTCGTGGGAGCAGTACTTC. It specifies CASSYRQGSWEQYF.